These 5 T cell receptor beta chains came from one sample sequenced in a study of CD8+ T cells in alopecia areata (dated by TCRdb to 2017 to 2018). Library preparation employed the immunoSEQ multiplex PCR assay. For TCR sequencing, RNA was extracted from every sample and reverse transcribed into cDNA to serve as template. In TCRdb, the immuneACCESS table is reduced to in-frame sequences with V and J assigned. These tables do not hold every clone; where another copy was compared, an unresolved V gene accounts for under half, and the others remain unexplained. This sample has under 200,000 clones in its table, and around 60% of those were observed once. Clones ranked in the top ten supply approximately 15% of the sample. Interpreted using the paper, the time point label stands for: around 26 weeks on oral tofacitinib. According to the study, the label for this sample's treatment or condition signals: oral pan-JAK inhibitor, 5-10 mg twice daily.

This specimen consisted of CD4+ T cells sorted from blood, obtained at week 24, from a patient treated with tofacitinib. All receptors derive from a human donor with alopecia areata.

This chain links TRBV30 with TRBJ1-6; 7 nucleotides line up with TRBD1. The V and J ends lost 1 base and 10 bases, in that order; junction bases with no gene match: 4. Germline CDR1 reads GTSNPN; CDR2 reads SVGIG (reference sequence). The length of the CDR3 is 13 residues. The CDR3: CAWSGTGESPLHF. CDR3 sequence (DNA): TGTGCCTGGAGTGGGACAGGAGAATCACCCCTCCACTTT.

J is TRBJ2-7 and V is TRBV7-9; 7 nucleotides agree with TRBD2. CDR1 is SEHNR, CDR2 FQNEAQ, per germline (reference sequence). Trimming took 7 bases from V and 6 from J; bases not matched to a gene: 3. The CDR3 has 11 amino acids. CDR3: CASTTSAEQYF. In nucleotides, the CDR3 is TGTGCCAGCACAACTAGCGCCGAGCAGTACTTC.

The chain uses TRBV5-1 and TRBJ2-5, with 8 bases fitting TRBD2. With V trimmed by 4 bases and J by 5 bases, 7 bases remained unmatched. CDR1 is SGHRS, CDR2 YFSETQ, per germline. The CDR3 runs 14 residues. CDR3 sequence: CASSPGTREETQYF. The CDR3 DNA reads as TGCGCCAGCAGCCCTGGGACTAGGGAGGAGACCCAGTACTTC.

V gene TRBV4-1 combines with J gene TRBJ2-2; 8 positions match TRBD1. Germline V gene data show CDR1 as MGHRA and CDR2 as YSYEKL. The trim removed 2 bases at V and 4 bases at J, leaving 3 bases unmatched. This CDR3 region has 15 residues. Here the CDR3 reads CASSQHRGATGELFF. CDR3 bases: TGCGCCAGCAGCCAACACAGGGGGGCCACCGGGGAGCTGTTTTTT.

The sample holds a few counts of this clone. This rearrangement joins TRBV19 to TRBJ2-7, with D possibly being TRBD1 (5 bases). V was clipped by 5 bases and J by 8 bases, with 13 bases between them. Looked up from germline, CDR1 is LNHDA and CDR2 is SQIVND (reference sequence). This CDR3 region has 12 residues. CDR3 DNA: TGTGCCAGTAGTGACAGACATACTAAGCAGTACTTC. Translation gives CASSDRHTKQYF. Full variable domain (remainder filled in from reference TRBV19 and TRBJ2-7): DGGITQSPKYLFRKEGQNVTLSCEQNLNHDAMYWYRQDPGQGLRLIYYSQIVNDFQKGDIAEGYSVSREKKESFPLTVTSAQKNPTAFYLCASSDRHTKQYFGPGTRLTVT.